Shown below are 20 T cell receptor beta chains from a single sample sequenced in a study of post-analysis software for immune sequencing data. Whole-study results and caveats: When patients were compared with controls, roughly five TRBV segments were more frequent, TRBV5-6, TRBV5-1 and TRBV20-1 among them.

The TCR beta cDNA libraries carried unique molecular identifiers. TCRdb recomputed calls from the PCR reads with MiXCR, one row per CDR3 protein. The data hold approximately 360,000 distinct CDR3 sequences, with approximately 33% observed a single time. Their cognate antigens are unknown. Input material: blood. These receptors all stem from a girl aged 5-17 years with multiple sclerosis.

A few counts support this clonotype. This sequence joins TRBV7-2 and TRBJ1-2; D might be TRBD1 (6 bases). The CDR3 has 14 residues. Germline V lookup: CDR1 SGHTA, CDR2 FQGNSA. V lost 4 bases and J 4 bases, leaving 13 bases between the germline ends. CDR3 residues: CASSYLQGSYGYTF. In DNA form, the CDR3 reads TGTGCCAGCAGCTACTTACAGGGAAGCTATGGCTACACCTTC.

This clonotype has just a few counts. The gene calls are TRBV2 and TRBJ2-7; perhaps TRBD2 as D (7 bases). From germline, CDR1 is SNHLY and CDR2 FYNNEI. V was pared by 6 bases and J by 6 bases, with 12 bases between. The CDR3 is 12 amino acids. The CDR3 spells CASSGGPVEQYF. The CDR3 bases are TGTGCCAGCAGCGGGGGGCCGGTCGAGCAGTACTTC.

This clonotype was observed a handful of times. V usage is TRBV6-5 and J usage is TRBJ1-1; D is possibly TRBD1 (5 bases). The CDR3 is 13 amino acids. The V and J ends lost 4 bases and 6 bases respectively, with 12 bases between them. The germline V gene encodes CDR1 MNHEY and CDR2 SVGAGI. The CDR3 is CASSLKGWAEAFF. The CDR3 nucleotides are TGTGCCAGCAGTTTAAAGGGGTGGGCTGAAGCTTTCTTT.

This chain uses TRBV28 with TRBJ2-6; D not resolved. The CDR3 contains 13 residues. Between the trimmed V and J ends, which lost 5 bases and 4 bases, there was a span of 6 bases. Germline loops: CDR1 MDHEN, CDR2 SYDVKM. The CDR3 loop is CASSGAGANVLTF. CDR3 nucleotide sequence: TGTGCCAGCAGTGGCGCCGGGGCCAACGTCCTGACTTTC. The full variable domain, in which reference TRBV28 and TRBJ2-6 provide the parts outside the CDR3, is DVKVTQSSRYLVKRTGEKVFLECVQDMDHENMFWYRQDPGLGLRLIYFSYDVKMKEKGDIPEGYSVSREKKERFSLILESASTNQTSMYLCASSGAGANVLTFGAGSRLTVL.

CDR3 sequence reads: CASSQKGNQPQHF. As DNA, the CDR3 is TGTGCCAGCAGCCAAAAAGGAAATCAGCCCCAGCATTTT. The rearrangement joins TRBV4-2 to TRBJ1-5, with no clear D. V was shortened by 2 bases and J by 4 bases, with 6 bases between the two germline ends. CDR1 and CDR2 (germline): LGHNA, YNFKEQ. This CDR3 comprises 13 residues.

V gene TRBV2 combines with J gene TRBJ1-2; 7 bases fit TRBD1. The CDR3 loop spans 15 amino acids. The junction had 9 bases not matched to a gene; V was cut back by 4 bases and J by 4 bases. Germline values: CDR1 SNHLY, CDR2 FYNNEI. Here the CDR3 DNA reads TGTGCCAGCAGTGGTACTACCGGGACAGCCTATGGCTACACCTTC. Translating it yields CASSGTTGTAYGYTF. The complete variable domain, with remaining parts taken from reference TRBV2 and TRBJ1-2, reads EPEVTQTPSHQVTQMGQEVILRCVPISNHLYFYWYRQILGQKVEFLVSFYNNEISEKSEIFDDQFSVERPDGSNFTLKIRSTKLEDSAMYFCASSGTTGTAYGYTFGSGTRLTVV.

The chain uses TRBV20-1 and TRBJ2-7; possibly TRBD2 for D (6 bases). The CDR3 totals 14 residues. Germline V gives CDR1 DFQATT, CDR2 SNEGSKA (reference sequence). Trimming pared 6 bases from V and 0 bases from J, leaving 15 bases between. The CDR3 loop is CSAPLGGSSYEQYF. The CDR3 nucleotides read TGCAGTGCCCCGCTTGGGGGGAGCTCCTACGAGCAGTACTTC.

This clonotype turned up a few times. The chain uses TRBV20-1 and TRBJ1-2, with unresolved D. This CDR3 is built from 11 residues. Germline V gene lookup returns CDR1 DFQATT and CDR2 SNEGSKA (reference sequence). Trimming stripped 3 bases from V and 1 base from J, with 3 bases between. CDR3 protein: CSARHNYGYTF. Written as DNA, the CDR3 is TGCAGTGCTAGGCATAACTATGGCTACACCTTC.

This chain links TRBV7-9 with TRBJ1-2; no definite D call. The CDR3 spans 15 residues. Trimming took off 1 base at V and 4 bases at J, with 13 bases between the two ends. Germline CDR1 is SEHNR and CDR2 is FQNEAQ (reference sequence). DNA for the CDR3: TGTGCCAGCAGCTTAGACGTGGACCCGCCCTATGGCTACACCTTC. The encoded protein is CASSLDVDPPYGYTF.

Ten or more counts support this clonotype. V usage is TRBV7-8 and J usage is TRBJ1-2; 7 bases map to TRBD1. The germline gives CDR1 SGHVS, CDR2 FQNEAQ. The junction had 7 bases not matched to a gene; V was cut back by 5 bases and J by 4 bases. CDR3 size: 14 residues. Here the CDR3 reads CASSHRDSTYGYTF. In nucleotides, the CDR3 is TGTGCCAGCAGCCACCGGGACAGCACCTATGGCTACACCTTC.

The sample holds a few counts of this clonotype. This rearrangement joins TRBV29-1 to TRBJ2-7; D is possibly TRBD1 or TRBD2 (5 bases each). Germline CDR1 SQVTM, CDR2 ANQGSEA. The length of the CDR3 is 14 residues. V was clipped by 6 bases and J by 1 base, with 16 bases between them. CDR3 nucleotides: TGCAGCGTCTCTCCCCGGGACGGATCCTACGAGCAGTACTTC. Translating gives CSVSPRDGSYEQYF.

There are a few counts of this clonotype. The chain employs TRBV6-2 or TRBV6-3 and TRBJ2-7, with 9 nucleotides matching TRBD1. This CDR3 region has 16 residues. V shed 4 bases, J shed 0 bases, and the junction held 7 bases outside the gene matches. Germline CDR1 and CDR2: MNHEY and SVGEGT. This CDR3 is CASSLKTGGYSYEQYF. The CDR3 DNA sequence: TGTGCCAGCAGTTTAAAAACAGGGGGCTACTCCTACGAGCAGTACTTC.

The chain carries TRBV6-5 and TRBJ2-7; tentatively, D is TRBD2 (7 bases). The length of the CDR3 is 13 residues. Germline loops: CDR1 MNHEY, CDR2 SVGAGI. V was pared by 8 bases and J by 4 bases, with 15 bases between. The CDR3 DNA is TGTGCCAGCCGTCCGGGGGGCAATTACGAGCAGTACTTC. Amino acid sequence: CASRPGGNYEQYF.

The chain couples TRBV28 to TRBJ1-5, with D perhaps TRBD1 (5 bases). The CDR3 has 14 amino acids. CDR1 and CDR2 from the germline V gene are MDHEN and SYDVKM. The V and J ends lost 8 bases and 3 bases respectively, with 14 bases between them. The CDR3 region has the DNA TGTGCCAGCGGGGCCGTTGGGGACAATCAGCCCCAGCATTTT. Translating it yields CASGAVGDNQPQHF.

This clonotype has more than one count but fewer than ten. The chain has TRBV20-1 and TRBJ1-1; D is ambiguous. Trimming shortened V by 3 bases and J by 1 base, and 6 bases separated the two germline ends. This CDR3 has 12 residues. Germline CDR1 is DFQATT and CDR2 is SNEGSKA (reference sequence). This chain's CDR3 is CSARAPNTEAFF. CDR3 sequence (DNA): TGCAGTGCTAGGGCCCCGAACACTGAAGCTTTCTTT.

The rearrangement links TRBV5-4 to TRBJ2-1; 7 positions agree with TRBD1. CDR3 length: 16 amino acids. Germline CDR1 SGHNT, CDR2 YYREEE (reference sequence). V lost 0 bases and J lost 4; bases outside the gene matches: 7. CDR3 sequence (DNA): TGTGCCAGCAGCTTGGATGGGTACAGGGGTTACAATGAGCAGTTCTTC. Translation: CASSLDGYRGYNEQFF.

The rearrangement uses TRBV3-1 and TRBJ2-5, with TRBD2 identical over 10 bases. In germline, CDR1 is LGHDT, CDR2 YNNKEL (reference sequence). V shed 4 bases and J 1 base; nucleotides not matched to a gene: 9. The CDR3 sequence is 17 residues long. Written as DNA, the CDR3 is TGTGCCAGCAGCCTCGTGGTCACTAGCGGGGCCCAAGAGACCCAGTACTTC. It codes for CASSLVVTSGAQETQYF.

The V call is TRBV12-3 or TRBV12-4, the J call TRBJ2-3; unclear D gene. Trimming shortened V by 5 bases and J by 8 bases, and 23 bases separated the two germline ends. This CDR3 spans 16 amino acids. The CDR3 sequence: CASSEDPSVGLGTQYF. Written as DNA, the CDR3 is TGTGCCAGCAGTGAAGATCCGAGTGTCGGCCTAGGTACGCAGTATTTT.

This clonotype was seen a handful of times. The chain uses TRBV5-1 and TRBJ2-5; no clear D gene. The V end was cut by 4 bases, the J end by 7 bases, with 14 bases between. This CDR3 has 13 amino acids. Germline CDR1 SGHRS, CDR2 YFSETQ. CDR3 sequence (DNA): TGCGCCAGCAGCCTAGATCCTACGTGGACCCAGTACTTC. It translates to CASSLDPTWTQYF.

This clonotype was seen only a few times. The CDR3 DNA is TGCAGTGCTAGAGGGATCGGCGGGTCCCAAGAGACCCAGTACTTC. Translation: CSARGIGGSQETQYF. The chain has TRBV20-1 and TRBJ2-5; D might be TRBD2 (5 bases). Germline CDR1 DFQATT, CDR2 SNEGSKA (reference sequence). The CDR3 sequence is 15 residues long. V lost 1 base and J 1 base, leaving 13 bases between the germline ends.